These 20 T cell receptor beta chains came from one sample sequenced in a study of Graves' ophthalmopathy and Graves' hyperthyroidism (dated by TCRdb to the late 2010s). Data came from an Illumina HiSeq 2000. For repertoire sequencing, the TCR beta CDR3 regions were amplified from RNA transcripts. The first round was an RT-PCR using HTBI primers with the Qiagen OneStep RT-PCR kit, and this first round was followed by a second-round multiplex PCR, then size selection and purification. TCRdb passed the public sequencing reads through fastp at Q25 and MiXCR, retaining productive beta sequences. Each entry is one CDR3 protein sequence, shown with its most common DNA and genes. The sample includes almost 750,000 distinct CDR3 sequences, with 40% observed a single time. The ten largest clones add up to approximately 43% of the sample. Material: peripheral blood. The source is an adult man with Graves' ophthalmopathy.

This clonotype occurred a few times. The chain joins TRBV10-3 to TRBJ2-7; 11 positions agree with TRBD1. V was pared by 4 bases and J by 6 bases, with 11 bases of the junction left unmatched. Per germline, CDR1 ENHRY and CDR2 SYGVKD. CDR3 length: 16 amino acids. The CDR3 coding sequence is TGTGCCATCAGTGTCTACCCCGGGACAGGGGGACGCGAGCAGTACTTC. Encoded protein: CAISVYPGTGGREQYF.

This chain uses TRBV25-1 with TRBJ2-2; possible D gene TRBD2, 6 bases. V was clipped by 5 bases and J by 0 bases, with 7 bases between them. Germline V CDR1 and CDR2: MGHDK, SYGVNS. The CDR3 spans 14 residues. CDR3: CASSWGANTGELFF. In nucleotides, the CDR3 is TGTGCCAGCAGTTGGGGGGCGAACACCGGGGAGCTGTTTTTT.

The chain uses TRBV20-1 and TRBJ2-7, with 11 nucleotides matching TRBD1. CDR3 length: 15 amino acids. V lost 3 bases and J lost 3; bases outside the gene matches: 7. Germline V CDR1 and CDR2: DFQATT, SNEGSKA (reference sequence). CDR3 bases: TGCAGTGCTAGCCGTAGGGACAGGGGGGTCTACGAGCAGTACTTC. Translation: CSASRRDRGVYEQYF.

This clonotype was recorded a few times. This rearrangement joins TRBV7-2 to TRBJ1-2, with D unclear. The germline V gene has CDR1 SGHTA and CDR2 FQGNSA. The CDR3 consists of 14 residues. V lost 5 bases, J lost 4 bases, and 14 bases lay in between. CDR3 bases: TGTGCCAGCAGCCCCCAGGCAGGTTCCTATGGCTACACCTTC. Translation: CASSPQAGSYGYTF.

As regards this clonotype: It may be a read error: a sequence one base away is much more abundant. This sequence joins TRBV19 and TRBJ1-1; D unclear. Looked up from germline, CDR1 is LNHDA and CDR2 is SQIVND (reference sequence). The CDR3 is 12 amino acids. CDR3 DNA: TGTACCAGTAGTATTGGTGGCAGTGAAGCTTTCTTT. As protein: CTSSIGGSEAFF.

This clonotype was detected only once. The chain links TRBV5-6 to TRBJ1-5; 11 bases are shared with TRBD1. CDR3 length equals 15 residues. J was trimmed by 6 bases and V by 4 bases; bases with no gene match: 6. Germline assignment: CDR1 SGHDT and CDR2 YYEEEE. The CDR3 here is CASSPLGTGGQPQHF. CDR3 nucleotide sequence: TGTGCCAGCAGCCCACTGGGGACAGGGGGTCAGCCCCAGCATTTT.

The chain combines TRBV20-1 with TRBJ1-6, with a possible D match to TRBD1 (6 bases). V shed 0 bases and J shed 5 bases, with 8 bases lying between them. CDR1 and CDR2 (germline): DFQATT, SNEGSKA (reference sequence). This CDR3 comprises 14 residues. CDR3: CSAREGADNSPLHF. DNA of the CDR3: TGCAGTGCTAGAGAGGGGGCAGATAATTCACCCCTCCACTTT.

Details on this clonotype: The germline gene is not matched at one end of the junction; a read error may be the cause. The chain uses TRBV6-6 and TRBJ2-5; D might be TRBD2 (6 bases). The CDR3 length is 16 residues. Germline V gene data show CDR1 as MNHNY and CDR2 as SVGAGI (reference sequence). The CDR3 protein is CASSLVEGQGGEAQYF. The CDR3 nucleotides read TGTGCCAGCAGCCTAGTCGAGGGTCAGGGAGGAGAGGCCCAGTACTTC.

The chain joins TRBV5-6 to TRBJ1-1, with D tentatively TRBD1 (5 bases). Germline CDR1 SGHDT, CDR2 YYEEEE. This CDR3 has 15 residues. Trimming stripped 4 bases from V and 0 bases from J, with 13 bases between. DNA for the CDR3: TGTGCCAGCAGCGCGGGACTCACCTTGAACACTGAAGCTTTCTTT. Protein: CASSAGLTLNTEAFF.

A remark on this clonotype: A much larger clone is a single base away; this may be a read error. The V gene is TRBV24-1, the J gene TRBJ2-2; tentative D call: TRBD1 (8 bases). Germline-derived CDR1 and CDR2 are KGHDR and SFDVKD. CDR3 length: 17 amino acids. The germline V and J ends were trimmed by 2 bases and 7 bases, with 19 bases remaining between them. DNA of the CDR3: TGTGCCACCAGTGATTGGGAGGGGACAGGACTTTACGGGGAGCTGTTTTTT. The encoded protein is CATSDWEGTGLYGELFF.

V gene TRBV20-1 combines with J gene TRBJ2-7; 8 bases are shared with TRBD2. Germline V CDR1 and CDR2: DFQATT, SNEGSKA (reference sequence). The CDR3 consists of 13 residues. The V and J ends lost 5 bases and 2 bases, in that order; junction bases with no gene match: 5. The CDR3 region is CSAVAGLPYEQYF. As DNA, the CDR3 is TGCAGTGCTGTAGCGGGGCTCCCCTACGAGCAGTACTTC.

This clonotype was observed a few times. The chain couples TRBV12-3 or TRBV12-4 to TRBJ1-4, with 8 bases fitting TRBD1. Trimming took 8 bases from V and 6 from J; bases not matched to a gene: 8. The CDR3 has 14 residues. The CDR3 bases are TGTGCCAGCGCCCTCAGGGGGCGAGATGAAAAACTGTTTTTT. Translating gives CASALRGRDEKLFF.

The rearrangement links TRBV5-1 to TRBJ2-7; no reliable D call. V lost 5 bases and J lost 0, with 12 bases in between. The CDR3 extends over 14 amino acids. Germline values: CDR1 SGHRS, CDR2 YFSETQ. The CDR3 sequence is CASSFQVSSYEQYF. DNA of the CDR3: TGCGCCAGCAGTTTCCAGGTCAGCTCCTACGAGCAGTACTTC.

J is TRBJ2-6 and V is TRBV25-1; a weak D match, TRBD1 (6 bases). The CDR3 spans 12 residues. Germline V gene lookup returns CDR1 MGHDK and CDR2 SYGVNS. Trimming took off 6 bases at V and 8 bases at J, with 8 bases between the two ends. The CDR3 region is CASRDRSNVLTF. In DNA form, the CDR3 reads TGTGCCAGCAGAGACAGGTCCAACGTCCTGACTTTC.

This clonotype was picked up many times. The V gene is TRBV2, the J gene TRBJ1-5; maybe TRBD1 (5 bases). The ends were cut back, 5 bases at V and 2 bases at J, with 10 bases in the middle. The CDR3 loop spans 14 amino acids. The germline V gene encodes CDR1 SNHLY and CDR2 FYNNEI. CDR3 bases: TGTGCCAGCAGTTATGGGGGTGGCAATCAGCCCCAGCATTTT. As protein: CASSYGGGNQPQHF.

About this clonotype: A much larger clonotype is one base distant, so this may be a read error. This rearrangement joins TRBV7-6 to TRBJ1-4, with D tentatively TRBD1 (5 bases). The germline V gene has CDR1 SGHVS and CDR2 FNYEAQ. The length of the CDR3 is 13 residues. CDR3 amino acids: CASSAGPNEELFF. CDR3 nucleotides: TGTGCCAGCAGTGCGGGGCCTAATGAAGAACTGTTTTTT.

This clonotype was recorded a few times. A much larger clonotype is one base distant, so this may be a read error. This sequence joins TRBV11-1 and TRBJ2-7; 11 bases fit TRBD1. CDR3 length equals 15 residues. The V gene end was trimmed by 2 bases and the J gene end by 3 bases; junction bases not matched to a gene: 3. From germline, CDR1 is SGHAT and CDR2 FQDESV (reference sequence). CDR3 sequence (DNA): TGTGCCAGCAGCTTATCCGGGACAGGGGGCTACGAGCAGTACTTC. Encoded protein: CASSLSGTGGYEQYF.

About this clonotype: At one end, the junction sequence differs from germline, possibly due to a read error. The chain carries TRBV19 and TRBJ2-2; 11 bases fit TRBD2. CDR3 length equals 17 residues. Germline CDR1 is LNHDA and CDR2 is SQIVND (reference sequence). The chain's CDR3 is CAWSVARTSGLAGELLF. Here the CDR3 DNA reads TGTGCCTGGAGTGTGGCCCGGACTAGCGGGTTGGCCGGGGAGCTGTTGTTT.

This clonotype occurred a few times. The chain joins TRBV4-2 to TRBJ2-2; 10 nucleotides match TRBD1. CDR3 size: 15 residues. Per the germline V gene, CDR1 is LGHNA and CDR2 is YNFKEQ. Unmatched junction bases numbered 2, after V lost 1 base and J lost 6 bases. CDR3 coding DNA: TGTGCCAGCAGCCAAGGACAGGGGGCGTCCGGGGAGCTGTTTTTT. It is translated as CASSQGQGASGELFF.

On this clonotype itself: The junction does not match germline at one end; this may be a read error. This chain joins TRBV10-3 and TRBJ2-7; tentatively, D is TRBD2 (5 bases). This CDR3 contains 15 residues. The germline gives CDR1 ENHRY, CDR2 SYGVKD. CDR3 sequence reads: CAISESGYSSYEQYF. The DNA for the CDR3 is TGTGCCATCAGCGAGTCGGGGTACAGCTCCTACGAGCAGTACTTC.